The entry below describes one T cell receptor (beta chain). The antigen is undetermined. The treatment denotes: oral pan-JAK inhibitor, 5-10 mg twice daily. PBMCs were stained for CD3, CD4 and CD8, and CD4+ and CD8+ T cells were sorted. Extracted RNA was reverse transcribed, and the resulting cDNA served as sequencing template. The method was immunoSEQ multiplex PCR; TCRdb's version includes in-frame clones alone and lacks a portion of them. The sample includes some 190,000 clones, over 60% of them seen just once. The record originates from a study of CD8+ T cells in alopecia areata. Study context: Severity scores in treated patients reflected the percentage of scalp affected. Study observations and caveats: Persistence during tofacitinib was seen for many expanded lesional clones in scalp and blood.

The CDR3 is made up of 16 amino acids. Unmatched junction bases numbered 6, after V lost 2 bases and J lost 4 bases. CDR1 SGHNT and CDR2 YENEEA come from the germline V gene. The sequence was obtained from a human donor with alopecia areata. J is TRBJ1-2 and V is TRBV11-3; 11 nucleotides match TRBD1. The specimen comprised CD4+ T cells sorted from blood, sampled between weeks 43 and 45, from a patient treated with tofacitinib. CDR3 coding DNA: TGTGCCAGCAGCTTATCGGACAGGGGGCTTGGCTATGGCTACACCTTC. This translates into CASSLSDRGLGYGYTF. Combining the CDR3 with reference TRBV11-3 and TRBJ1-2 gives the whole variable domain EAGVVQSPRYKIIEKKQPVAFWCNPISGHNTLYWYLQNLGQGPELLIRYENEEAVDDSQLPKDRFSAERLKGVDSTLKIQPAELGDSAVYLCASSLSDRGLGYGYTFGSGTRLTVV.